This T cell receptor (beta chain) comes out of a study of cytomegalovirus exposure and HLA in healthy donors. CDR3 length equals 15 residues. Germline loops: CDR1 MNHNS, CDR2 SASEGT. The V end lost 0 bases, the J end lost 3 bases, and 12 bases lay between the germline ends. This clone was counted between two and nine times. The PCR was carried out with 60 Vbeta primers and 13 Jbeta primers. The repertoire was sequenced with immunoSEQ multiplex PCR; TCRdb's copy has only in-frame clones and lacks some. The data hold more than 85,000 clones, with 65% to 80% observed a single time. The sample comprised PBMCs. The rearrangement uses TRBV6-1 and TRBJ2-7, with a weak D call TRBD2 (6 bases). This TCR derives from a woman aged 60-75 years in good health and CMV-seropositive. DNA for the CDR3: TGTGCCAGCAGTGAAGCCTTCGGGAGTCTCTACGAGCAGTACTTC. Translated, it gives CASSEAFGSLYEQYF.